This T cell receptor beta chain was obtained from a study of T cell changes during pregnancy in multiple sclerosis. Using immunoSEQ multiplex PCR, the repertoire was profiled, and TCRdb retains in-frame clones only, with some absent. The sample lists over 10,000 clones, more than 70% occurring once. CDR3 size: 16 residues. Germline lookup yields CDR1 SEHNR and CDR2 FQNEAQ (reference sequence). Trimming removed 5 bases from V and 3 bases from J, with 20 bases in between. V and J are TRBV7-9 and TRBJ2-7, with D maybe TRBD2 (6 bases). The sequencing used CD8+ T cells from peripheral blood mononuclear cells, collected in the second trimester of pregnancy. This clonotype originated in a female donor in good health, enrolled as a control in a pregnancy study. The CDR3 region is CASSPGDSYLFYEQYF. The CDR3 DNA reads TGTGCCAGCAGCCCCGGGGACTCCTACCTTTTCTACGAGCAGTACTTC.